This T cell receptor beta chain comes out of a study of T cells after posttransplantation cyclophosphamide. The CDR3 is 14 amino acids. The V segment lost 7 bases and the J segment 4 bases; nucleotides outside the gene matches: 11. Germline lookup yields CDR1 SGHKS and CDR2 YYEKEE (reference sequence). Study-level points and caveats: Later blood repertoires were often dominated by clones from the donor CD8+ memory compartment. TRB clonality was highly associated with recipient CMV seropositivity and reactivation. Skin or GI-infiltrating T cells shared few TRB sequences with blood.

Profiling relied on immunoSEQ multiplex PCR, and the TCRdb table lists in-frame clones only, not all of them. The repertoire holds fewer than 60,000 clones, with roughly 94% as singletons. This related bone marrow graft donor gave peripheral blood on the day of marrow donation. Concerning this clone: Its specificity is not known.

This receptor was identified in a woman under 40 in good health and a related stem cell transplant donor. Sequenced input: PBMCs. The chain is built from TRBV5-5 and TRBJ2-7, with 7 bases identical to TRBD1. Here the CDR3 reads CASEGLAGGYEQYF. The DNA of the CDR3 is TGTGCCAGCGAGGGCCTGGCAGGGGGATACGAGCAGTACTTC.